This T cell receptor beta chain was found in a study of T cells in localized non-small cell lung cancer. About this clone itself: Antigen specificity is unknown.

Assay used: immunoSEQ multiplex PCR; TCRdb lists only in-frame clones, some missing. The sample records about 70,000 clones, approximately 87% being singletons. Overall study findings and caveats: In adjacent lung, a median about 50 of the top 100 tumor clones were found. Uninvolved adjacent lung showed higher T cell clonality than tumor. Prolonged overall survival went with higher T cell density in the blood. Multi-region tumor sequencing was not done, so intratumor heterogeneity could not be excluded.

Sample: peripheral blood, taken before any cancer treatment. The receptor was isolated from a male donor older than 55 with stage III squamous cell lung carcinoma.

This chain's CDR3 is CASLRGVTDTQYF. CDR3 in DNA: TGTGCCAGCTTGCGGGGAGTTACAGATACGCAGTATTTT. The chain employs TRBV2 and TRBJ2-3, with D perhaps matching TRBD2 (6 bases). CDR1 is SNHLY, CDR2 FYNNEI, per germline. The germline V and J ends were trimmed by 8 bases and 3 bases, with 12 bases remaining between them. CDR3 length: 13 residues.